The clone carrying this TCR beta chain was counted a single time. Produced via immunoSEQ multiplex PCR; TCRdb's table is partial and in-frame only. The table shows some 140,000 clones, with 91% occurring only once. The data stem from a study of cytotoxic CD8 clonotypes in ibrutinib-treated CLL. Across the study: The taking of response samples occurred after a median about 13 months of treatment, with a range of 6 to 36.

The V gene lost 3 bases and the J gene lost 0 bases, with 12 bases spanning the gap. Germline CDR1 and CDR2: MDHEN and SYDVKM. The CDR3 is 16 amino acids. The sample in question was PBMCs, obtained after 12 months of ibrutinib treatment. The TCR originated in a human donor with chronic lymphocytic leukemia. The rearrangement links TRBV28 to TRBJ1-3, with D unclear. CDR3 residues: CASSFPTGSSGNTIYF. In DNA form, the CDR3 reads TGTGCCAGCAGTTTCCCGACCGGGAGCTCTGGAAACACCATATATTTT.